What follows are 10 T cell receptor beta chains derived from one specimen sequenced in a study of ipilimumab plus nivolumab after autologous stem cell transplantation. Generated by immunoSEQ multiplex PCR, the TCRdb table keeps only in-frame clones and is missing some. The sample consists of over 35,000 clones, nearly 95% of them appearing once. The sequencing used PBMCs, collected in a trial of ipilimumab plus nivolumab as post-transplant consolidation. These receptors were taken from a male donor with multiple myeloma.

The chain links TRBV9 to TRBJ1-1; D not resolved. Deletions cut 4 bases from V and 5 bases from J, with 12 bases between. Germline CDR1 SGDLS, CDR2 YYNGEE. This CDR3 region has 13 residues. CDR3 DNA sequence: TGTGCCAGCAGCAAGACCCTGGGGACTGAAGCTTTCTTT. Translated, it gives CASSKTLGTEAFF.

The genes are TRBV6-5 and TRBJ1-2, with TRBD1 matching 7 bases. Trimming removed 6 bases from V and 6 bases from J; junction bases left unmatched: 10. Germline V CDR1 and CDR2: MNHEY, SVGAGI. This CDR3 spans 14 amino acids. The CDR3 reads CASRISTGLNGYTF. DNA of the CDR3: TGTGCCAGCAGAATCTCGACAGGGCTTAATGGCTACACCTTC.

This clone was observed once. J is TRBJ2-5 and V is TRBV21-1; the table's D call TRBD2 went unverified against the DNA. TRBV21-1 is termed a pseudogene. The CDR3 contains 15 residues. The CDR3 protein is CASSNATSGEETQYF. As DNA, the CDR3 is TGTGCCAGCAGCAATGCGACTAGCGGGGAAGAGACCCAGTACTTC.

The chain recombines TRBV28 with TRBJ2-7; weak D call: TRBD1 (6 bases). Germline V gene lookup returns CDR1 MDHEN and CDR2 SYDVKM. The ends were cut back, 6 bases at V and 4 bases at J, with 13 bases in the middle. The CDR3 extends over 13 amino acids. The chain's CDR3 is CASSPRQVYEQYF. In nucleotides, the CDR3 is TGTGCCAGCAGCCCTCGACAGGTTTACGAGCAGTACTTC.

CDR3 DNA sequence: TGTGCCAGCAGCAAGACTAGCGGGAGCTACGAGCAGTACTTC. Its protein is CASSKTSGSYEQYF. This sequence joins TRBV11-2 and TRBJ2-7, with 12 bases matching TRBD2. CDR1 SGHAT and CDR2 FQNNGV come from the germline V gene. The CDR3 totals 14 residues. The V and J ends lost 5 bases and 3 bases, in that order; junction bases with no gene match: 2.

In this sample, this clone turned up once. The chain is built from TRBV5-1 and TRBJ1-6; D gene uncertain. This CDR3 region has 15 residues. Trimming left V 6 bases short and J 6 bases short, with 16 bases between. Per germline, CDR1 SGHRS and CDR2 YFSETQ. In nucleotides, the CDR3 is TGCGCCAGCACCACCTCCGTGGGGAGTAATTCACCCCTCCACTTT. Amino acid sequence: CASTTSVGSNSPLHF.

The CDR3 region is CASSLWAGGGNEQYF. CDR3 sequence (DNA): TGTGCCAGCAGCTTATGGGCGGGAGGAGGCAACGAGCAGTACTTC. V usage is TRBV7-9 and J usage is TRBJ2-7; 8 bases match TRBD2. Germline V gives CDR1 SEHNR, CDR2 FQNEAQ (reference sequence). V was pared by 2 bases and J by 5 bases, with 8 bases of the junction left unmatched. The CDR3 is 15 amino acids.

The V call is TRBV12-2, the J call TRBJ2-1; the listed D gene, TRBD1, was not tested against the DNA. TRBV12-2 is a pseudogene locus. This CDR3 region has 17 residues. The CDR3 is CASRPRKQESSYNEQFF. CDR3 in DNA: TGTGCAAGTCGCCCCCGAAAACAGGAGAGCTCCTACAATGAGCAGTTCTTC.

The J gene is TRBJ1-5, the V gene TRBV27; no firm D call. Germline values: CDR1 MNHEY, CDR2 SMNVEV (reference sequence). Trimming stripped 10 bases from V and 0 bases from J, with 13 bases between. The CDR3 sequence is 14 residues long. This CDR3 reads CATAPGYSNQPQHF. CDR3 nucleotides: TGTGCCACTGCTCCTGGGTATAGCAATCAGCCCCAGCATTTT.

This chain joins TRBV7-3 and TRBJ1-1; possibly TRBD1 for D (5 bases). The V end lost 2 bases, the J end lost 5 bases, and 9 bases lay between the germline ends. The CDR3 runs to 13 residues. Germline V gene sequence: CDR1 SGHTA, CDR2 FQGTGA. The CDR3: CASSLGTNTEAFF. The CDR3 DNA reads TGTGCCAGCAGCTTAGGGACGAATACTGAAGCTTTCTTT.